This entry is about one T cell receptor beta chain. Its antigen is currently unknown. These data belong to a study of blood T cells in healthy people across ages. Findings of the study overall: Possibly, changes in expanded clonotypes were confounded because donor CMV status was unknown. Older age coincided with a roughly linear decline in TCR beta diversity per million T cells.

Combining a sample-barcoded 5' primer with a J-beta primer mix, a second PCR ran for roughly 6 to 11 cycles. TCRdb independently ran MiXCR on the 5' RACE reads; one entry per CDR3 protein. The sample includes about 1.8 million distinct CDR3 sequences, just under 50% seen only once; the top ten take less than 2.5%. The CDR3 spans 15 residues. Germline V gene data show CDR1 as MNHEY and CDR2 as SVGEGT. Donor samples were obtained from healthy Caucasian individuals from Russia, aged 6 to 90. Each donor had about 9.6 milliliters of peripheral blood drawn. The clonotype was recovered from a middle-aged woman in good health. The sample consisted of blood. This chain uses TRBV6-2 or TRBV6-3 with TRBJ2-7, with D possibly TRBD1 on 6 matching bases. TRBJ2-5 matches the DNA end more closely, so the J call is doubtful. CDR3 sequence (DNA): TGTGCCAGCAGCCTTCTTCAGCAGCAGGGGGAGACCCAGTACTTC. It translates to CASSLLQQQGETQYF.